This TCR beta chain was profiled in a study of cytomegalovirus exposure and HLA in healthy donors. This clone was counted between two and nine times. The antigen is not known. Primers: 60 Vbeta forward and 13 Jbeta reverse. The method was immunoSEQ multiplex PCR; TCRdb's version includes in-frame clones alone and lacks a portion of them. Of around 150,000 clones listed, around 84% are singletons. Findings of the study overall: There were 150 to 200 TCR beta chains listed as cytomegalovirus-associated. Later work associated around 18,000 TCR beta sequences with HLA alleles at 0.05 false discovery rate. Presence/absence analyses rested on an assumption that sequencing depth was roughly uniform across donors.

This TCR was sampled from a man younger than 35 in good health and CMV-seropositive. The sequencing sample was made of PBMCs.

Here the CDR3 reads CASTRREAAGELFF. For the CDR3, the DNA is TGTGCCAGCACCCGAAGAGAGGCGGCCGGGGAGCTGTTTTTT. V gene TRBV5-6 combines with J gene TRBJ2-2; D remains ambiguous. The germline CDR1 and CDR2 sequences are SGHDT and YYEEEE. The CDR3 totals 14 residues. The germline V and J ends were trimmed by 6 bases and 6 bases, with 15 bases remaining between them.